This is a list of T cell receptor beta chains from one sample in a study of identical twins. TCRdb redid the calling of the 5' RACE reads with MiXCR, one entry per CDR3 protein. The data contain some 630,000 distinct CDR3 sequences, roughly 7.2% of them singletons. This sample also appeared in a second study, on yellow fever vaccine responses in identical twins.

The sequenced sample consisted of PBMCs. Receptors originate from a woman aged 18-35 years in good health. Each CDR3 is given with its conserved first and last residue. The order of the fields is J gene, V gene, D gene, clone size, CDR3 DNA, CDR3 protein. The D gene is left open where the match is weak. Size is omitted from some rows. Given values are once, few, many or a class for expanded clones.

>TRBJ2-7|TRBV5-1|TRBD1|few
TGCGCCAGCAGCTCACCGGACAGGGTCTGGGAGCAGTACTTC
CASSSPDRVWEQYF
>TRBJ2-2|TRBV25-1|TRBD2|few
TGTGCCACCGGAAGGAGGGGCGGGAGTGGCACCGGGGAGCTGTTTTTT
CATGRRGGSGTGELFF
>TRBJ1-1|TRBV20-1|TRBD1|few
TGCAGTGCTAGTGCCGCAGGGGGCTGGGAGACTGAAGCTTTCTTT
CSASAAGGWETEAFF
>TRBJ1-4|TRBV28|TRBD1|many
TGTGCCAGCAGTTTATTGGGACAGGGGGTTGAAAAACTGTTTTTT
CASSLLGQGVEKLFF
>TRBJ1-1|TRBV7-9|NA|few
TGTGCCATCATGGACACTCGAAGATCCATGAACACTGAAGCTTTCTTT
CAIMDTRRSMNTEAFF
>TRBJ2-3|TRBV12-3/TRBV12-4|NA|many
TGTGCCAGCCAGCGGGACAGACATACGCAGTATTTT
CASQRDRHTQYF
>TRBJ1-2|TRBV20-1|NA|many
TGCAGTGCTAGAAGACAGGAAGAGATCTATGGCTACACCTTC
CSARRQEEIYGYTF
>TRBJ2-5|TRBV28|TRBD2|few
TGTGCCAGCAGTCCGACCCGGGAGGTCATGACCCAGTACTTC
CASSPTREVMTQYF
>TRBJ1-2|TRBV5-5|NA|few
TGTGCCAGCAGCTTGGGTACAGGGATGGCTAACTATGGCTACACCTTC
CASSLGTGMANYGYTF
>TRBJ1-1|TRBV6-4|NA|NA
TGTGCCAGCAGTGCATACAGGGAAACTGAAGCTTTCTTT
CASSAYRETEAFF
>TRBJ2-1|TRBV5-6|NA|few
TGTGCCAGCAGCTTGCAAGATTCCCCGAACAATGAGCAGTTCTTC
CASSLQDSPNNEQFF
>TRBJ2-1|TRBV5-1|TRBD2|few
TGCGCCAGCAGTCGCACCACTAGCGGGGGGGCCGATGAGCAGTTCTTC
CASSRTTSGGADEQFF
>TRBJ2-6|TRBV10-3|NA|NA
TGTGCCACCCGGGGGAAGGGAGATCCCTCTGGGGCCAACGTCCTGACTTTC
CATRGKGDPSGANVLTF
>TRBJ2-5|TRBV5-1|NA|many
TGCGCCAGCAAGGGGCAGCGGGAGACCCAGTACTTC
CASKGQRETQYF
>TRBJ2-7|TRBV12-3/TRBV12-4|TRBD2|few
TGTGCCAGCAGTCCGGGGGGGACGGGAAGGAGGTACGAGCAGTACTTC
CASSPGGTGRRYEQYF
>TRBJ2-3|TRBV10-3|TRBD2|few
TGTGCCATCAGTGATGGGACTAACTCAGATACGCAGTATTTT
CAISDGTNSDTQYF
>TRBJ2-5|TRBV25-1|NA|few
TGTGCCAGCAGTGAGTGGATGGAAGAGACCCAGTACTTC
CASSEWMEETQYF